This passage covers 23 T cell receptor beta chains from one sample sequenced in a study of blood T cell repertoires in COVID-19. The repertoire was sequenced with immunoSEQ multiplex PCR; TCRdb's copy has only in-frame clones and lacks some. The data hold about 300,000 clones, with 80% to 90% observed a single time. Sample: PBMCs or T cells enriched from blood (not recorded which). These receptors were obtained from a man aged 25-45 years who had recovered from COVID-19.

As DNA, the CDR3 is TGTGCCAGCAGTGAAACGGGTTCCCTTCTCTATGGCTACACCTTC. Translating gives CASSETGSLLYGYTF. The chain has TRBV2 and TRBJ1-2; no firm D call. Germline V CDR1 and CDR2: SNHLY, FYNNEI. This CDR3 is 15 amino acids long. Trimming pared 2 bases from V and 4 bases from J, leaving 14 bases between.

The chain carries TRBV29-1 and TRBJ1-5; a possible D gene is TRBD1 (6 bases). Trimming took 5 bases from V and 0 from J, leaving 11 bases between them. Germline V lookup: CDR1 SQVTM, CDR2 ANQGSEA. The CDR3 extends over 14 amino acids. The CDR3 sequence: CSVSDSNSNQPQHF. The CDR3 DNA is TGCAGCGTTTCGGACAGCAATAGCAATCAGCCCCAGCATTTT.

This clone was counted only a few times. This chain joins TRBV6-1 and TRBJ1-6; 9 bases agree with TRBD1. V lost 3 bases and J lost 10; bases outside the gene matches: 7. Germline CDR1 and CDR2: MNHNS and SASEGT. The CDR3 is 15 amino acids. The CDR3 here is CASSDPGQGLSPLHF. CDR3 in DNA: TGTGCCAGCAGTGACCCAGGACAGGGGCTGTCACCCCTCCACTTT.

This clone was seen a few times. The V and J genes are TRBV7-9 and TRBJ1-2; D call uncertain. Germline loops: CDR1 SEHNR, CDR2 FQNEAQ (reference sequence). The CDR3 covers 14 residues. The V and J ends lost 2 bases and 3 bases respectively, with 10 bases between them. This chain's CDR3 is CASSLSGPDYGYTF. The CDR3 nucleotides are TGTGCCAGCAGCTTAAGCGGGCCGGACTATGGCTACACCTTC. Combining the CDR3 with reference TRBV7-9 and TRBJ1-2 gives the whole variable domain DTGVSQNPRHKITKRGQNVTFRCDPISEHNRLYWYRQTLGQGPEFLTYFQNEAQLEKSRLLSDRFSAERPKGSFSTLEIQRTEQGDSAMYLCASSLSGPDYGYTFGSGTRLTVV.

Only a few counts were recorded for this clone. The J gene is TRBJ2-1, the V gene TRBV28; TRBD2 agrees at 14 bases. CDR1 is MDHEN, CDR2 SYDVKM, per germline. The junction had 5 bases not matched to a gene; V was cut back by 7 bases and J by 3 bases. This CDR3 has 16 amino acids. CDR3 region: CASTGLAGGNYNEQFF. CDR3 in DNA: TGTGCCAGCACAGGACTAGCGGGGGGTAACTACAATGAGCAGTTCTTC.

The J gene is TRBJ1-1, the V gene TRBV11-2, with D possibly being TRBD1 (6 bases). V lost 3 bases to trimming and J lost 5 bases, with 19 bases between them. Germline CDR1 is SGHAT and CDR2 is FQNNGV. CDR3 size: 16 residues. In nucleotides, the CDR3 is TGTGCCAGCAGCTTTCCCCCCAGGGGCGCGAAGACTGAAGCTTTCTTT. It translates to CASSFPPRGAKTEAFF. Variable domain in full (rest from reference TRBV11-2 and TRBJ1-1): EAGVAQSPRYKIIEKRQSVAFWCNPISGHATLYWYQQILGQGPKLLIQFQNNGVVDDSQLPKDRFSAERLKGVDSTLKIQPAKLEDSAVYLCASSFPPRGAKTEAFFGQGTRLTVV.

The chain joins TRBV6-5 to TRBJ2-5; TRBD2 matches 7 bases. The germline V gene encodes CDR1 MNHEY and CDR2 SVGAGI. V shed 7 bases and J 5 bases; nucleotides not matched to a gene: 10. This CDR3 has 14 amino acids. DNA of the CDR3: TGTGCCAGCACCGTATGGGGGGGGTCCGAGACCCAGTACTTC. Translated, it gives CASTVWGGSETQYF.

In its sample, this clone was seen once. The chain links TRBV11-2 to TRBJ2-1, with unresolved D. There are 12 residues in the CDR3. Germline CDR1 and CDR2: SGHAT and FQNNGV. V was clipped by 5 bases and J by 9 bases, with 11 bases between them. The CDR3 sequence is CASSRLGSEQFF. In DNA, the CDR3 is TGTGCCAGCAGCCGACTTGGTTCTGAGCAGTTCTTC.

The CDR3 sequence: CASSFGLASEQFF. The DNA of the CDR3 is TGTGCCAGCAGTTTCGGACTAGCTTCCGAGCAGTTCTTC. V and J are TRBV12-3 or TRBV12-4 and TRBJ2-1; 8 nucleotides align to TRBD2. The CDR3 length is 13 residues. After removal of 3 bases from V and 10 bases from J, the junction contained 5 bases not matched to a gene.

V is TRBV10-2 and J is TRBJ2-7; TRBD1 agrees at 8 bases. V lost 4 bases and J lost 1; bases outside the gene matches: 3. This CDR3 has 14 residues. Germline V gene sequence: CDR1 WSHSY, CDR2 SAAADI. The CDR3 region has the DNA TGCGCCAGCAGTGGGACAGGGCGTTCCTACGAGCAGTACTTC. Protein: CASSGTGRSYEQYF.

The rearrangement uses TRBV10-1 and TRBJ1-6, with D possibly TRBD1 on 5 matching bases. With 7 bases removed from V and 7 bases from J, the gap between germline ends came to 11 bases. Per germline, CDR1 WNHNN and CDR2 SYGVQD (reference sequence). CDR3 length: 13 amino acids. DNA for the CDR3: TGCGCCAGCACATCGGACATCAATTCACCCCTCCACTTT. Its translation: CASTSDINSPLHF.

Only a few counts were recorded for this clone. The chain links TRBV29-1 to TRBJ1-5, with D tentatively TRBD1 (6 bases). Trimming stripped 4 bases from V and 8 bases from J, with 15 bases between. Germline assignment: CDR1 SQVTM and CDR2 ANQGSEA. The CDR3 sequence is 13 residues long. The CDR3 DNA sequence: TGCAGCGTTGGTGGGGGCTTCAAGGAGCCCCAGCATTTT. Its protein product is CSVGGGFKEPQHF. The entire variable domain, with the rest obtained from reference TRBV29-1 and TRBJ1-5, is as follows: SAVISQKPSRDICQRGTSLTIQCQVDSQVTMMFWYRQQPGQSLTLIATANQGSEATYESGFVIDKFPISRPNLTFSTLTVSNMSPEDSSIYLCSVGGGFKEPQHFGDGTRLSIL.

The chain joins TRBV28 to TRBJ1-1; 12 bases fit TRBD1. With 6 bases clipped from V and 4 bases from J, the junction kept 12 bases outside the gene matches. Germline CDR1 and CDR2: MDHEN and SYDVKM. The CDR3 loop spans 17 amino acids. CDR3 amino acids: CASRRRGQGAIITEAFF. The CDR3 coding sequence is TGTGCCAGCAGGCGACGGGGACAGGGGGCAATCATCACTGAAGCTTTCTTT.

The V call is TRBV21-1, the J call TRBJ2-7; the listed D gene, TRBD2, was not tested against the DNA. TRBV21-1 corresponds to a pseudogene. This CDR3 has 15 amino acids. The CDR3 DNA sequence: TGTGCCAGCAGAGTATGGCCTAGCGGGTTCTACGAGCAGTACTTC. It translates to CASRVWPSGFYEQYF.

V gene TRBV18 combines with J gene TRBJ2-1; TRBD1 is a possible D gene (5 bases). Trimming removed 0 bases from V and 7 bases from J, with 16 bases in between. Per the germline V gene, CDR1 is KGHSH and CDR2 is LQKENI. The CDR3 runs 16 residues. This CDR3 reads CASSPPFRQGLNEQFF. The CDR3 nucleotides read TGTGCCAGCTCACCACCGTTTAGGCAGGGTCTGAATGAGCAGTTCTTC.

This clone was seen a handful of times. The CDR3 DNA sequence: TGTGCCAGCAGCTTAGGGGGGGGACTTATAGAGCAGTACTTC. Its translation: CASSLGGGLIEQYF. The chain is built from TRBV7-6 and TRBJ2-7, with TRBD2 matching 7 bases. Looked up from germline, CDR1 is SGHVS and CDR2 is FNYEAQ. V trimming: 1 base; J trimming: 7 bases; junction bases outside the gene matches: 7. CDR3 length: 14 residues.

The chain is built from TRBV24-1 and TRBJ1-2, with D tentatively TRBD1 (5 bases). The V end was cut by 1 base, the J end by 8 bases, with 10 bases between. Germline lookup yields CDR1 KGHDR and CDR2 SFDVKD. The CDR3 totals 13 residues. The CDR3 spells CATSDFGRAGYTF. The CDR3 DNA reads TGTGCCACCAGTGATTTCGGCAGGGCGGGCTACACCTTC.

The chain combines TRBV7-9 with TRBJ1-4; 9 positions agree with TRBD1. In germline, CDR1 is SEHNR, CDR2 FQNEAQ (reference sequence). CDR3 length: 15 residues. V trimming: 5 bases; J trimming: 10 bases; junction bases outside the gene matches: 11. This chain's CDR3 is CASSDNLGQGGKLFF. The CDR3 DNA is TGTGCCAGCAGCGACAACCTGGGACAGGGCGGAAAACTGTTTTTT.

CDR3 sequence: CASSIDPSGDEQYF. CDR3 bases: TGTGCCAGTAGTATAGATCCTAGTGGAGACGAGCAGTACTTC. The rearrangement uses TRBV19 and TRBJ2-7, with unresolved D. V lost 0 bases to trimming and J lost 5 bases, with 11 bases between them. The CDR3 spans 14 residues. Germline V gene lookup returns CDR1 LNHDA and CDR2 SQIVND (reference sequence).

V and J are TRBV30 and TRBJ1-5; D may be TRBD1 (5 bases). The CDR3 covers 13 residues. V lost 4 bases and J 6 bases, leaving 13 bases between the germline ends. Germline lookup yields CDR1 GTSNPN and CDR2 SVGIG (reference sequence). The CDR3 DNA follows: TGTGCCTGGACTGGAGGGGCGGGTCAGCCCCAGCATTTT. This sequence encodes CAWTGGAGQPQHF.

The V call is TRBV24-1, the J call TRBJ2-5; TRBD1 agrees at 7 bases. The germline V gene encodes CDR1 KGHDR and CDR2 SFDVKD. CDR3 length equals 14 residues. J gave up 2 bases and V 8 bases, and 7 bases lay outside the gene matches. The CDR3 loop reads CATKGKTGQETQYF. The CDR3 coding sequence is TGTGCCACCAAAGGCAAGACAGGGCAAGAGACCCAGTACTTC.

CDR3 nucleotides: TGCGCCAGCAGCTTGGCAGGGGATACGCAGTATTTT. Its translation: CASSLAGDTQYF. The chain recombines TRBV5-1 with TRBJ2-3; tentatively, D is TRBD1 (5 bases). Germline V gives CDR1 SGHRS, CDR2 YFSETQ. CDR3 length equals 12 residues. V shed 0 bases and J shed 6 bases, with 5 bases lying between them.

The gene calls are TRBV11-2 and TRBJ1-5; D perhaps matches TRBD1 (5 bases). V lost 1 base and J lost 1, with 8 bases in between. Germline V gives CDR1 SGHAT, CDR2 FQNNGV. The CDR3 totals 15 residues. The CDR3 DNA follows: TGTGCCAGCAGCTTAGGGGGCTGGAGCAATCAGCCCCAGCATTTT. Encoded protein: CASSLGGWSNQPQHF.